This is a list of T cell receptor beta chains from one sample in a study of OX40 agonist ivuxolimab in advanced cancers. The method was immunoSEQ multiplex PCR; TCRdb's version includes in-frame clones alone and lacks a portion of them. The table records 55,000 or so clones, around 85% of them present only once. The source material was CD4+ or CD8+ T cells sorted from blood, sampled in a trial of the OX40 agonist ivuxolimab. These receptors originate from an adult with an advanced solid tumor such as melanoma, head and neck, liver or kidney cancer. CDR3s include the opening cysteine and the closing phenylalanine or tryptophan. Each record gives: J gene, clone size, V gene, D gene, CDR3 DNA, CDR3 protein. D genes are given only for firm matches. The listing skips clone size in some rows; elsewhere it reads once, few, many or a size class.

J gene: TRBJ1-5
clone size: medium-sized
V gene: TRBV27
D gene: NA
CDR3 DNA: TGTGCCACGAGCAAGGGGGTGGGCAATCAGCCCCAGCATTTT
CDR3 protein: CATSKGVGNQPQHF

J gene: TRBJ1-2
clone size: NA
V gene: TRBV27
D gene: NA
CDR3 DNA: TGTGCCAGCAGTTTTGACAGGACTAACTATGGCTACACCTTC
CDR3 protein: CASSFDRTNYGYTF

J gene: TRBJ1-2
clone size: NA
V gene: TRBV7-9
D gene: NA
CDR3 DNA: TGTGCCAGCAGCTGGGGCCCGGAGATCGATGGCTACACCTTC
CDR3 protein: CASSWGPEIDGYTF

J gene: TRBJ2-7
clone size: NA
V gene: TRBV11-2
D gene: TRBD1
CDR3 DNA: TGTGCCAGCAGCCGGGTCAGGGGGACCTACGAGCAGTACTTC
CDR3 protein: CASSRVRGTYEQYF

J gene: TRBJ1-4
clone size: NA
V gene: TRBV5-1
D gene: NA
CDR3 DNA: TGCGCCAGCAGCTTGTCCCTACAGGGCGCTAATGAAAAACTGTTTTTT
CDR3 protein: CASSLSLQGANEKLFF

J gene: TRBJ1-4
clone size: NA
V gene: TRBV7-2
D gene: TRBD1
CDR3 DNA: TGTGCCAGCAGCTTAAGTCCCCCGGGACAGCATAATGAAAAACTGTTTTTT
CDR3 protein: CASSLSPPGQHNEKLFF

J gene: TRBJ1-1
clone size: NA
V gene: TRBV18
D gene: NA
CDR3 DNA: TGTGCCAGCTCATCCCAGAGCAAAAACACTGAAGCTTTCTTT
CDR3 protein: CASSSQSKNTEAFF

J gene: TRBJ2-1
clone size: NA
V gene: TRBV6-4
D gene: NA
CDR3 DNA: TGTGCCAGCAGTGACTCCTTAGGGGGACTCCCTTTGGGTAATGAGCAGTTCTTC
CDR3 protein: CASSDSLGGLPLGNEQFF

J gene: TRBJ2-7
clone size: NA
V gene: TRBV28
D gene: NA
CDR3 DNA: TGTGCCAGCAGTTCGTCAGGGGTGCCTATGTATAACTTC
CDR3 protein: CASSSSGVPMYNF

J gene: TRBJ1-2
clone size: NA
V gene: TRBV23-1
D gene: TRBD1
CDR3 DNA: TGCGCCAGCAGTCAACTAGACAGGGGTTGGGGCTACACCTTC
CDR3 protein: CASSQLDRGWGYTF

J gene: TRBJ2-5
clone size: once
V gene: TRBV7-8
D gene: NA
CDR3 DNA: TGTGCCAGCAGCTTCCCGGGGGAGGAGACCCAGTACTTC
CDR3 protein: CASSFPGEETQYF

J gene: TRBJ1-1
clone size: NA
V gene: TRBV6-1
D gene: TRBD1
CDR3 DNA: TGTGCCAGCAGGGGACAGGCCTTGAACACTGAAGCTTTCTTT
CDR3 protein: CASRGQALNTEAFF

J gene: TRBJ2-1
clone size: NA
V gene: TRBV7-3
D gene: TRBD1
CDR3 DNA: TGTGCCAGCAGCCCCCAAGGGTTGGGACAGGGGGTAGGTCAGTTCTTC
CDR3 protein: CASSPQGLGQGVGQFF

J gene: TRBJ1-2
clone size: medium-sized
V gene: TRBV28
D gene: NA
CDR3 DNA: TGTGCCAGCAGTTTTTTCACACTAAGGCTATCTAACTATGGCTACACCTTC
CDR3 protein: CASSFFTLRLSNYGYTF

J gene: TRBJ1-2
clone size: NA
V gene: TRBV5-1
D gene: TRBD1
CDR3 DNA: TGCGCCAGCAGCCCAATCCTAGGGGGCAACTATGGCTACACCTTC
CDR3 protein: CASSPILGGNYGYTF

J gene: TRBJ1-1
clone size: NA
V gene: TRBV30
D gene: NA
CDR3 DNA: TGTGCCTGGAAGACAGAGTTCACTGAAGCTTTCTTT
CDR3 protein: CAWKTEFTEAFF

J gene: TRBJ2-3
clone size: NA
V gene: TRBV9
D gene: NA
CDR3 DNA: TGTGCCAGCAGCGTCATAGCAGGAAACACAGATACGCAGTATTTT
CDR3 protein: CASSVIAGNTDTQYF

J gene: TRBJ1-6
clone size: NA
V gene: TRBV18
D gene: TRBD1
CDR3 DNA: TGTGCCAGCTCACCGGACAGGCAGAATTCACCCCTCCACTTT
CDR3 protein: CASSPDRQNSPLHF

J gene: TRBJ1-3
clone size: NA
V gene: TRBV30
D gene: NA
CDR3 DNA: TGTGCCTGGAGTGTAGGTGGGGCTGGAAACACCATATATTTT
CDR3 protein: CAWSVGGAGNTIYF

J gene: TRBJ1-2
clone size: NA
V gene: TRBV29-1
D gene: NA
CDR3 DNA: TGCAGCGTACAGAGACAAACTTCTGGCTACACCTTC
CDR3 protein: CSVQRQTSGYTF

J gene: TRBJ2-5
clone size: NA
V gene: TRBV7-7
D gene: TRBD1
CDR3 DNA: TGTGCCAGCAGCCTACAGGGGCCGGACGAGACCCAGTACTTC
CDR3 protein: CASSLQGPDETQYF

J gene: TRBJ2-5
clone size: once
V gene: TRBV29-1
D gene: NA
CDR3 DNA: TGCAGCGTTCTCCTCGGGGGCGGAGAGACCCAGTACTTC
CDR3 protein: CSVLLGGGETQYF

J gene: TRBJ2-7
clone size: NA
V gene: TRBV5-1
D gene: NA
CDR3 DNA: TGCGCCAGCAGCTTGGCGTATGGGGGGGCGGTACGCGAGCAGTACTTC
CDR3 protein: CASSLAYGGAVREQYF

J gene: TRBJ2-7
clone size: NA
V gene: TRBV27
D gene: TRBD1
CDR3 DNA: TGTGCCAGCAGTCGGGACAGTTGGGTTTACGAGCAGTACTTC
CDR3 protein: CASSRDSWVYEQYF

J gene: TRBJ1-1
clone size: NA
V gene: TRBV19
D gene: NA
CDR3 DNA: TGTGCCAGTAGCCCTACCGTATCGAACACTGAAGCTTTCTTT
CDR3 protein: CASSPTVSNTEAFF

J gene: TRBJ2-7
clone size: NA
V gene: TRBV11-2
D gene: NA
CDR3 DNA: TGTGCCAGCAGCTTTCGACCGCCTGACGAGCAGTACTTC
CDR3 protein: CASSFRPPDEQYF

J gene: TRBJ1-1
clone size: NA
V gene: TRBV4-1
D gene: TRBD1
CDR3 DNA: TGCGCCAGCAGCTCACAGGGGGGGAGCACTGAAGCTTTCTTT
CDR3 protein: CASSSQGGSTEAFF

J gene: TRBJ1-2
clone size: NA
V gene: TRBV27
D gene: NA
CDR3 DNA: TGTGCCAGCAGCCTGGCGAAGGCGGCATATGGCTACACCTTC
CDR3 protein: CASSLAKAAYGYTF

J gene: TRBJ1-5
clone size: NA
V gene: TRBV18
D gene: NA
CDR3 DNA: TGTGCCAGCTCACCAGGGGCCGGTGCCAATCAGCCCCAGCATTTT
CDR3 protein: CASSPGAGANQPQHF

J gene: TRBJ2-7
clone size: NA
V gene: TRBV6-1
D gene: NA
CDR3 DNA: TGTGCCAGCAGTGAACGGCAGACCTACGAGCAGTACTTC
CDR3 protein: CASSERQTYEQYF

J gene: TRBJ1-6
clone size: NA
V gene: TRBV5-4
D gene: NA
CDR3 DNA: TGTGCCAGCAGCGTGGATATGGGACCTCTCGACTTT
CDR3 protein: CASSVDMGPLDF

J gene: TRBJ2-5
clone size: NA
V gene: TRBV2
D gene: NA
CDR3 DNA: TGTGCCAGCTCGGGGCAGGGGGGGCAAGAGACCCAGTACTTC
CDR3 protein: CASSGQGGQETQYF

J gene: TRBJ1-2
clone size: NA
V gene: TRBV5-1
D gene: NA
CDR3 DNA: TGCGCCAGCAGCTTGGGGGGGCGCCGAGGCTACACCTTC
CDR3 protein: CASSLGGRRGYTF

J gene: TRBJ2-1
clone size: NA
V gene: TRBV12-5
D gene: NA
CDR3 DNA: TGTGCTAGTGGTTTCTTAGCATCAGGGGTATCCTACAATGAGCAGTTCTTC
CDR3 protein: CASGFLASGVSYNEQFF

J gene: TRBJ1-1
clone size: NA
V gene: TRBV28
D gene: TRBD1
CDR3 DNA: TGTGCCAGCAGTTTATGGGACAGGGCGAACACTGAAGCTTTCTTT
CDR3 protein: CASSLWDRANTEAFF

J gene: TRBJ1-5
clone size: NA
V gene: TRBV7-9
D gene: TRBD1
CDR3 DNA: TGTGCCAGCAGCTCCGGGACAGGGATTCAGCCCCAGCATTTT
CDR3 protein: CASSSGTGIQPQHF

J gene: TRBJ1-2
clone size: once
V gene: TRBV19
D gene: NA
CDR3 DNA: TGTGCCAGTAGTGCACAACCGGGACCCTCATCGGGCTACACCTTC
CDR3 protein: CASSAQPGPSSGYTF

J gene: TRBJ2-1
clone size: once
V gene: TRBV5-1
D gene: NA
CDR3 DNA: TGCGCCAGCAGCTTGGACAGACCCTCCTACAATGAGCAGTTCTTC
CDR3 protein: CASSLDRPSYNEQFF

J gene: TRBJ2-7
clone size: NA
V gene: TRBV5-6
D gene: TRBD1
CDR3 DNA: TGTGCCAGCAGCTTGACAGGGGGCACGTTGTACGAGCAGTACTTC
CDR3 protein: CASSLTGGTLYEQYF